These 26 T cell receptor beta chains were sequenced from one sample in a study of blood T cell repertoires in COVID-19. Sequenced by immunoSEQ multiplex PCR; TCRdb stores in-frame clones only, minus some. Among 25,000 or so clones listed, about 94% were seen once. Input material: peripheral blood. These receptor sequences come from a human donor with active COVID-19. The donor label of this sample is uncertain.

The chain carries TRBV11-2 and TRBJ2-7, with D unresolved. Germline lookup yields CDR1 SGHAT and CDR2 FQNNGV. V shed 1 base and J shed 7 bases, with 5 bases lying between them. The CDR3 is 11 residues long. The CDR3, as DNA: TGTGCCAGCAGCTTAGTCAGGGAGCAGTACTTC. Amino acid sequence: CASSLVREQYF.

The rearrangement uses TRBV7-2 and TRBJ2-2, with a possible D match to TRBD2 (6 bases). Germline CDR1 reads SGHTA; CDR2 reads FQGNSA. The CDR3 is 16 residues long. V was shortened by 6 bases and J by 0 bases, with 14 bases between the two germline ends. The CDR3 sequence is CASRAGGATNTGELFF. CDR3 in DNA: TGTGCCAGCAGAGCGGGCGGGGCGACGAACACCGGGGAGCTGTTTTTT. Full variable domain (remainder filled in from reference TRBV7-2 and TRBJ2-2): GAGVSQSPSNKVTEKGKDVELRCDPISGHTALYWYRQSLGQGLEFLIYFQGNSAPDKSGLPSDRFSAERTGGSVSTLTIQRTQQEDSAVYLCASRAGGATNTGELFFGEGSRLTVL.

The chain recombines TRBV5-4 with TRBJ1-4; D is possibly TRBD1 (5 bases). The germline V gene encodes CDR1 SGHNT and CDR2 YYREEE (reference sequence). The CDR3 has 15 residues. Trimming cost V 1 base and J 3 bases, with 10 bases left between them. CDR3 bases: TGTGCCAGCAGCTTGTCCGAGACAGCTAATGAAAAACTGTTTTTT. It codes for CASSLSETANEKLFF.

In the case of this clone: The identical CDR3 is also encoded by other nucleotide sequences in the sample. V gene TRBV19 combines with J gene TRBJ2-5; 8 bases align to TRBD1. From germline, CDR1 is LNHDA and CDR2 SQIVND (reference sequence). Trimming cost V 3 bases and J 1 base; bases outside gene matches: 4. CDR3 length: 15 residues. CDR3 sequence: CASSILGTGQETQYF. Here the CDR3 DNA reads TGTGCCAGTAGTATCCTGGGGACAGGCCAAGAGACCCAGTACTTC.

This chain uses TRBV9 with TRBJ1-6, with a weak D call TRBD1 (6 bases). V was cut by 0 bases and J by 7 bases, with 11 bases left in between. CDR3 length: 15 residues. Germline CDR1 reads SGDLS; CDR2 reads YYNGEE. This chain's CDR3 is CASSVGGGQNSPLHF. CDR3 DNA: TGTGCCAGCAGCGTAGGGGGGGGCCAGAATTCACCCCTCCACTTT.

The chain has TRBV5-5 and TRBJ2-3; 11 positions agree with TRBD2. The length of the CDR3 is 17 residues. Germline V gene lookup returns CDR1 SGHKS and CDR2 YYEKEE (reference sequence). With 3 bases clipped from V and 0 bases from J, the junction kept 6 bases outside the gene matches. The DNA of the CDR3 is TGTGCCAGCAGCTCCCGACTAGCGGGGACTAGCACAGATACGCAGTATTTT. Residues: CASSSRLAGTSTDTQYF.

This clone was observed a single time. The rearrangement uses TRBV11-3 and TRBJ2-5, with 9 positions matching TRBD1. The V segment lost 4 bases and the J segment 6 bases; nucleotides outside the gene matches: 9. The germline V gene encodes CDR1 SGHNT and CDR2 YENEEA. The CDR3 loop spans 15 amino acids. CDR3 coding DNA: TGTGCCAGCAGCTCCGGGACAGGGCCGTCCAAGACCCAGTACTTC. This gives the protein CASSSGTGPSKTQYF.

The chain links TRBV6-6 to TRBJ2-1; 8 bases align to TRBD2. The germline V gene has CDR1 MNHNY and CDR2 SVGAGI (reference sequence). The trim removed 3 bases at V and 7 bases at J, leaving 5 bases unmatched. This CDR3 is 14 amino acids long. The CDR3: CASSYGGGQNEQFF. The DNA for the CDR3 is TGTGCCAGCAGTTATGGCGGGGGGCAAAATGAGCAGTTCTTC.

J is TRBJ2-7 and V is TRBV9, with 12 bases identical to TRBD2. J lost 2 bases, V lost 4 bases, and 4 bases had no gene match. This CDR3 region has 15 residues. CDR1 and CDR2 (germline): SGDLS, YYNGEE. CDR3 region: CASSPLAGGPYEQYF. CDR3 sequence (DNA): TGTGCCAGCAGCCCCCTAGCGGGAGGGCCCTACGAGCAGTACTTC. The complete variable domain, with remaining parts taken from reference TRBV9 and TRBJ2-7, reads DSGVTQTPKHLITATGQRVTLRCSPRSGDLSVYWYQQSLDQGLQFLIQYYNGEERAKGNILERFSAQQFPDLHSELNLSSLELGDSALYFCASSPLAGGPYEQYFGPGTRLTVT.

The chain has TRBV19 and TRBJ1-2, with no clear D. This CDR3 contains 18 residues. Germline values: CDR1 LNHDA, CDR2 SQIVND (reference sequence). V was pared by 6 bases and J by 4 bases, with 27 bases between. The CDR3 nucleotides read TGTGCCAGTAGCCGGACTCTTTCGACACTGGCGAATAGCTATGGCTACACCTTC. Translating it yields CASSRTLSTLANSYGYTF.

In its sample, this clone was seen a few times. The chain has TRBV10-3 and TRBJ2-5, with 7 bases fitting TRBD1. The ends lost 2 bases at V and 1 base at J; junction bases unmatched: 10. CDR3 length: 17 amino acids. Germline CDR1 reads ENHRY; CDR2 reads SYGVKD. CDR3 in amino acids: CAISEEGQRPLQETQYF. In DNA form, the CDR3 reads TGTGCCATCAGTGAGGAGGGACAGCGGCCCCTCCAAGAGACCCAGTACTTC.

This clone was detected a few times. This chain connects TRBV5-5 to TRBJ2-5; TRBD1 aligns across 8 bases. J was trimmed by 5 bases and V by 2 bases; bases with no gene match: 8. CDR3 length equals 15 residues. In germline, CDR1 is SGHKS, CDR2 YYEKEE (reference sequence). CDR3 DNA: TGTGCCAGCAGCTTTATTACAGGGGGATCGGAGACCCAGTACTTC. It yields the protein CASSFITGGSETQYF.

This rearrangement joins TRBV4-1 to TRBJ2-5; TRBD2 agrees at 11 bases. Trimming removed 1 base from V and 2 bases from J; junction bases left unmatched: 6. Per the germline V gene, CDR1 is MGHRA and CDR2 is YSYEKL. CDR3 length: 17 amino acids. The CDR3 nucleotides read TGCGCCAGCAGCCAAGGTTCTCTAGCGGGGGGACAAGAGACCCAGTACTTC. Its protein product is CASSQGSLAGGQETQYF.

The chain uses TRBV10-1 and TRBJ2-1, with D perhaps matching TRBD2 (5 bases). Trimming shortened V by 1 base and J by 8 bases, and 9 bases separated the two germline ends. Germline values: CDR1 WNHNN, CDR2 SYGVQD (reference sequence). The length of the CDR3 is 13 residues. In DNA, the CDR3 is TGCGCCAGCAGTGAGTTTCTAGCCTATGAGCAGTTCTTC. Encoded protein: CASSEFLAYEQFF.

The chain joins TRBV28 to TRBJ1-2, with D perhaps TRBD1 (5 bases). This CDR3 has 15 amino acids. V lost 5 bases to trimming and J lost 4 bases, with 17 bases between them. Germline V CDR1 and CDR2: MDHEN, SYDVKM. The chain's CDR3 is CASSPLRGEGYGYTF. The CDR3 DNA reads as TGTGCCAGCAGTCCCCTCCGGGGGGAGGGCTATGGCTACACCTTC.

V and J are TRBV19 and TRBJ2-5; 9 bases align to TRBD1. This CDR3 has 15 residues. J gave up 5 bases and V 9 bases, and 13 bases lay outside the gene matches. Germline V gene lookup returns CDR1 LNHDA and CDR2 SQIVND (reference sequence). CDR3 nucleotides: TGTGCCAGCGGGACCGGGACAGGGCCCGGGGAGACCCAGTACTTC. It codes for CASGTGTGPGETQYF.

The chain has TRBV7-6 and TRBJ1-5; 7 positions agree with TRBD1. This CDR3 region has 16 residues. Trimming cost V 2 bases and J 4 bases; bases outside gene matches: 8. The germline CDR1 and CDR2 sequences are SGHVS and FNYEAQ. As DNA, the CDR3 is TGTGCCAGCAGCTTATGTCGGGACAGTCCAAATCAGCCCCAGCATTTT. Its protein is CASSLCRDSPNQPQHF.

The chain links TRBV6-5 to TRBJ2-7; 7 nucleotides match TRBD2. With V trimmed by 7 bases and J by 3 bases, 9 bases remained unmatched. This CDR3 is built from 14 residues. Per germline, CDR1 MNHEY and CDR2 SVGAGI. CDR3 nucleotide sequence: TGTGCCAGCACTTTCGGTGGGGGGGACTACGAGCAGTACTTC. Protein: CASTFGGGDYEQYF.

The J gene is TRBJ2-3, the V gene TRBV19, with a possible D match to TRBD1 (7 bases). With 10 bases removed from V and 2 bases from J, the gap between germline ends came to 22 bases. From germline, CDR1 is LNHDA and CDR2 SQIVND (reference sequence). The CDR3 is 16 amino acids. DNA for the CDR3: TGTGCCACCACCACCCGAGGAGGGGGCAACACAGATACGCAGTATTTT. Translated, it gives CATTTRGGGNTDTQYF.

This clone was observed a single time. V gene TRBV6-1 combines with J gene TRBJ1-4; D gene uncertain. This CDR3 has 17 residues. V lost 4 bases, J lost 7 bases, and 22 bases lay in between. CDR1 and CDR2 from the germline V gene are MNHNS and SASEGT. Written as DNA, the CDR3 is TGTGCCAGCAGTGGGAGCCCCGCGGGCGCCAGATTTGAAAAACTGTTTTTT. This encodes CASSGSPAGARFEKLFF.

This clone has just a few counts. V gene TRBV3-1 (or the pseudogene TRBV3-2) combines with J gene TRBJ2-7, with D maybe TRBD2 (6 bases). CDR1 LGHDT and CDR2 YNNKEL come from the germline V gene (reference sequence). CDR3 length: 12 residues. V dropped 6 bases and J dropped 2 bases, with 8 bases sitting between them. CDR3 coding DNA: TGTGCCAGCAGGGGACTGCCCTACGAGCAGTACTTC. The encoded protein is CASRGLPYEQYF.

The table lists this clone with a count of one. The J gene is TRBJ1-3, the V gene TRBV18; D is undetermined. V lost 2 bases and J 2 bases, leaving 4 bases between the germline ends. Germline assignment: CDR1 KGHSH and CDR2 LQKENI. This CDR3 region has 13 residues. CDR3 amino acids: CASSPTAGNTIYF. CDR3 DNA sequence: TGTGCCAGCTCACCAACGGCTGGAAACACCATATATTTT.

The chain uses TRBV7-9 and TRBJ2-3, with TRBD2 matching 8 bases. The CDR3 totals 15 residues. V was pared by 5 bases and J by 0 bases, with 4 bases of the junction left unmatched. Germline CDR1 and CDR2: SEHNR and FQNEAQ (reference sequence). Here the CDR3 reads CASSPGLASTDTQYF. In nucleotides, the CDR3 is TGTGCCAGCAGCCCCGGACTAGCTAGCACAGATACGCAGTATTTT.

The gene calls are TRBV7-2 and TRBJ2-5; D possibly corresponds to TRBD2 (7 bases). The CDR3 consists of 15 residues. Trimming stripped 0 bases from V and 5 bases from J, with 13 bases between. Germline CDR1 SGHTA, CDR2 FQGNSA. The CDR3 sequence: CASSLAGGPGETQYF. As DNA, the CDR3 is TGTGCCAGCAGCTTAGCGGGGGGGCCCGGGGAGACCCAGTACTTC.

This clone was found once. In nucleotides, the CDR3 is TGTGCCAGTAAAATAACGCGGCAGGGGTCGGACACTGAAGCTTTCTTT. Its translation: CASKITRQGSDTEAFF. The chain uses TRBV19 and TRBJ1-1, with D possibly matching TRBD1 (6 bases). V was clipped by 7 bases and J by 3 bases, with 21 bases between them. The CDR3 loop spans 16 amino acids. Germline V gene lookup returns CDR1 LNHDA and CDR2 SQIVND (reference sequence).

The chain employs TRBV4-1 and TRBJ2-7; TRBD2 aligns across 8 bases. This CDR3 comprises 18 residues. The germline V gene encodes CDR1 MGHRA and CDR2 YSYEKL. Germline trimming cut 0 bases from V and 3 bases from J; bases unmatched to any gene: 13. The CDR3 here is CASSQESVGGGLNYEQYF. The CDR3 DNA follows: TGCGCCAGCAGCCAAGAGTCGGTAGGCGGGGGGCTGAACTACGAGCAGTACTTC.